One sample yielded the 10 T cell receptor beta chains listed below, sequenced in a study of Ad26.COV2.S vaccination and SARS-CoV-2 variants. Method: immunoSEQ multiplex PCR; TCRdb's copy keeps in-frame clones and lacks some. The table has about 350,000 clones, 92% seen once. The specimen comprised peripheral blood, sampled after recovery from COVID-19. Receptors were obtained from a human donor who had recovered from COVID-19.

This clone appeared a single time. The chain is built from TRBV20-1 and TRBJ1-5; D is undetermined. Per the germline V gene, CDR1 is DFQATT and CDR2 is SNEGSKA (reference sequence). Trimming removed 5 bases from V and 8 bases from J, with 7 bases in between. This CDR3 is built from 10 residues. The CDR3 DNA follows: TGCAGTGCTGGATCGGAGCCCCAGCATTTT. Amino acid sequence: CSAGSEPQHF.

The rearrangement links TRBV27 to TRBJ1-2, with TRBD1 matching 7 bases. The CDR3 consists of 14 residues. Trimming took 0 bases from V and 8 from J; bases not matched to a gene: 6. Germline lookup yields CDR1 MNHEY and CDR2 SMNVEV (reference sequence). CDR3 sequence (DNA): TGTGCCAGCAGTTTATCGGGGAGGGGGCAAGGCTACACCTTC. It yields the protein CASSLSGRGQGYTF.

Here the CDR3 DNA reads TGTGCTAGTGGTTTGGTACTCGGTAGCTCCTACAATGAGCAGTTCTTC. Residues: CASGLVLGSSYNEQFF. The rearrangement links TRBV12-5 to TRBJ2-1, with no clear D. The CDR3 totals 16 residues. The V gene lost 0 bases and the J gene lost 0 bases, with 9 bases spanning the gap. From germline, CDR1 is LGHNT and CDR2 FRNRAP.

CDR3 nucleotides: TGTGCCAGCAGTTTAAGCGTACGGGGCCGGTCCATTCAGTACTTC. Its protein product is CASSLSVRGRSIQYF. This chain connects TRBV27 to TRBJ2-4, with D perhaps given as TRBD1 or TRBD2 (5 bases each). The CDR3 contains 15 residues. The V end lost 2 bases, the J end lost 9 bases, and 17 bases lay between the germline ends. Germline values: CDR1 MNHEY, CDR2 SMNVEV (reference sequence).

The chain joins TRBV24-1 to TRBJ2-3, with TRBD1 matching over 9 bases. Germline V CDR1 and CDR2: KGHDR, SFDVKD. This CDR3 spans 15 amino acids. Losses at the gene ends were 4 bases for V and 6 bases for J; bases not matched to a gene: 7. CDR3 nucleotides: TGTGCCACCAGTGACCCAACAGGGGGCGGTGATACGCAGTATTTT. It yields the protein CATSDPTGGGDTQYF.

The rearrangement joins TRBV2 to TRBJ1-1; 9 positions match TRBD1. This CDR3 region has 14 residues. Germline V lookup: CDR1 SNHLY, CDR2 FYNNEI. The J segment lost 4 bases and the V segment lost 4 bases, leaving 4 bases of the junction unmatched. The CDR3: CASSGRTGVTEAFF. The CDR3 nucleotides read TGTGCCAGCAGTGGCAGGACAGGGGTCACTGAAGCTTTCTTT.

The CDR3 DNA sequence: TGTGCCAGCAGCCAGATCCTAGCGGGGGGACCCACCGGGGAGCTGTTTTTT. It translates to CASSQILAGGPTGELFF. This chain uses TRBV7-6 with TRBJ2-2, with 11 positions matching TRBD2. Trimming took 5 bases from V and 4 from J; bases not matched to a gene: 9. Germline CDR1 reads SGHVS; CDR2 reads FNYEAQ. The CDR3 loop spans 17 amino acids.

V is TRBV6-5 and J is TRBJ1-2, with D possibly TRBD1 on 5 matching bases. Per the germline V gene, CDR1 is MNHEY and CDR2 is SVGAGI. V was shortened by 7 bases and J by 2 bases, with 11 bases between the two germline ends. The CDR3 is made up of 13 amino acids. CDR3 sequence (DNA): TGTGCCAGCACAAGGGGTTCAAACTATGGCTACACCTTC. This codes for CASTRGSNYGYTF.

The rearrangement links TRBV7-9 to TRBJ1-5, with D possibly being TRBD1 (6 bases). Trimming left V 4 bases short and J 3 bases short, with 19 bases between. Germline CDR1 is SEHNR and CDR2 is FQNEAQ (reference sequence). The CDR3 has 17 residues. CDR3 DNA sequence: TGTGCCAGCAGCTACGAGGGGGGCCGAGGATCCAATCAGCCCCAGCATTTT. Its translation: CASSYEGGRGSNQPQHF. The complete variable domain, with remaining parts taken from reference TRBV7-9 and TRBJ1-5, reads DTGVSQNPRHKITKRGQNVTFRCDPISEHNRLYWYRQTLGQGPEFLTYFQNEAQLEKSRLLSDRFSAERPKGSFSTLEIQRTEQGDSAMYLCASSYEGGRGSNQPQHFGDGTRLSIL.

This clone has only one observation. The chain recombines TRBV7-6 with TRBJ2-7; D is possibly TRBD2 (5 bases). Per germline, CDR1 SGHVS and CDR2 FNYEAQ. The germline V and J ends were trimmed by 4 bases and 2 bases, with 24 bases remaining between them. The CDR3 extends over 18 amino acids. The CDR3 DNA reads TGTGCCAGCAGCTCGAAGCCCCTCCTCGGCGGGCCCGCCTACGAGCAGTACTTC. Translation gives CASSSKPLLGGPAYEQYF.